The rows below give T cell receptor beta chains drawn from one sample of a study of blood T cell repertoires in COVID-19. Clones were sequenced by immunoSEQ multiplex PCR, and TCRdb holds only the in-frame ones, with some missing. The sample consists of just under 80,000 clones, around 90% of them appearing once. Sequencing was done on a sample of peripheral blood. The source is a human donor in a cohort sampled during active COVID-19. Both conserved end residues are part of each CDR3. A D gene is named only where the DNA matches it firmly. The size field is filled for only some rows; it gives once, few, many or a size class.

V	J	size	length	D	DNA	CDR3
TRBV19	TRBJ2-3	.	14	TRBD2	TGTGCCACCCAAGGACTAGCAAGCACAGATACGCAGTATTTT	CATQGLASTDTQYF
TRBV19	TRBJ1-2	.	16	TRBD1	TGTGCCAGTAAAACGGACAGGGGGGAATTTAACTATGGCTACACCTTC	CASKTDRGEFNYGYTF
TRBV6-2/TRBV6-3	TRBJ1-6	.	15	.	TGTGCCAGCAGTTACTTGAGGCGACCGGATTCACCCCTCCACTTT	CASSYLRRPDSPLHF
TRBV7-9	TRBJ1-5	few	14	TRBD1	TGTGCCAGCAGCCCAGGGACAGGCGTTCAGCCCCAGCATTTT	CASSPGTGVQPQHF
TRBV10-3	TRBJ2-7	.	13	.	TGTGCCACCACTAGGACAGCTTCCTACGAGCAGTACTTC	CATTRTASYEQYF
TRBV7-6	TRBJ1-3	.	17	.	TGTGCCAGCAGCTTAGTGCCGGGGGGCAGCTCTGGAAACACCATATATTTT	CASSLVPGGSSGNTIYF
TRBV5-4	TRBJ1-2	few	16	TRBD1	TGTGCCAGCAGCTTGGCCGGGACAGGCCTACGCTATGGCTACACCTTC	CASSLAGTGLRYGYTF
TRBV7-6	TRBJ2-1	.	18	TRBD2	TGTGCCAGCAGCTTAGCGAGACTAGCTAGTGTCAACTACAATGAGCAGTTCTTC	CASSLARLASVNYNEQFF
TRBV7-2	TRBJ2-7	.	16	TRBD2	TGTGCCAGCAGCCAACGGGGACTAGCGGGAGCGGGCGAGCAGTACTTC	CASSQRGLAGAGEQYF
TRBV19	TRBJ1-2	.	16	TRBD1	TGTGCCAGTAGTCGGGGACAGGGCGTTGGCAGCTATGGCTACACCTTC	CASSRGQGVGSYGYTF
TRBV20-1	TRBJ2-7	.	14	TRBD2	TGCAGTGCTAGTATAGCGGGACCTCCCTACGAGCAGTACTTC	CSASIAGPPYEQYF
TRBV9	TRBJ1-2	.	14	.	TGTGCCAGCAGCCCAATGGGAGCGCCGGTGGGCTACACCTTC	CASSPMGAPVGYTF
TRBV10-3	TRBJ1-6	.	15	TRBD1	TGTGCCACCAGCAACAGGGGCAAGGAGGGTTCACCCCTCCACTTT	CATSNRGKEGSPLHF
TRBV7-3	TRBJ2-1	.	17	TRBD2	TGTGCCAGCAGCTTAACCGGCGGACTAGCGGGAGCAAATGAGCAGTTCTTC	CASSLTGGLAGANEQFF
TRBV5-1	TRBJ2-3	.	16	.	TGCGCCAGCAGCTTGGACTCGCCAACTAGCACAGATACGCAGTATTTT	CASSLDSPTSTDTQYF
TRBV9	TRBJ1-2	.	14	.	TGTGCCAGCAGCGTAGCTGCTATAGGGGTAGGCTACACCTTC	CASSVAAIGVGYTF
TRBV24-1	TRBJ2-7	.	13	.	TGTGCCACCAGTGATGGGCAGCCCTACGAGCAGTACTTC	CATSDGQPYEQYF
TRBV12-3/TRBV12-4	TRBJ1-1	.	13	.	TGTGCCAGCAGTTTCCAGGGGTCCCCTGAAGCTTTCTTT	CASSFQGSPEAFF
TRBV2	TRBJ2-5	.	18	TRBD2	TGTGCCAGCAGTGAAGCGGGGCTAGCGGGGGGCCATCAAGAGACCCAGTACTTC	CASSEAGLAGGHQETQYF
TRBV4-2	TRBJ2-1	few	14	.	TGTGCCAGCAGCCAAGATCTCGGCGGGAATGAGCAGTTCTTC	CASSQDLGGNEQFF
TRBV29-1	TRBJ2-2	.	14	TRBD1	TGCAGCGTGGGGACAGGGAATTTCCACGGGGAGCTGTTTTTT	CSVGTGNFHGELFF
TRBV10-3	TRBJ2-1	.	17	TRBD1	TGTGCCATCAGGAACAATCCGGGACAGAAAGTCGACAATGAGCAGTTCTTC	CAIRNNPGQKVDNEQFF
TRBV2	TRBJ1-2	.	14	TRBD1	TGTGCCAGCAGGGCTGGACAGGGACCCTATGGCTACACCTTC	CASRAGQGPYGYTF
TRBV12-5	TRBJ2-6	.	18	.	TGTGCTAGTGGTTTGGTATTGGGGGGGCACGCTGGGGCCAACGTCCTGACTTTC	CASGLVLGGHAGANVLTF
TRBV6-2/TRBV6-3	TRBJ2-1	.	17	TRBD2	TGTGCCAGCAGTTACTCGAGTACTAGCGGGAGGTTGAATGAGCAGTTCTTC	CASSYSSTSGRLNEQFF
TRBV2	TRBJ1-2	.	12	.	TGTGCCAGCAGCTTATCCAACTATGGCTACACCTTC	CASSLSNYGYTF
TRBV20-1	TRBJ2-7	.	15	TRBD2	TGCAGTGCTAGTCGACCTAGCGGGGGCTCCTACGAGCAGTACTTC	CSASRPSGGSYEQYF
TRBV29-1	TRBJ1-4	.	14	.	TGCAGCGTTTATATCAGGGGATTAGGGGAAAAACTGTTTTTT	CSVYIRGLGEKLFF
TRBV7-2	TRBJ2-1	.	13	.	TGTGCCAGCAGCTTTGAGTTCCGGGGTGAGCAGTTCTTC	CASSFEFRGEQFF
TRBV4-3	TRBJ2-3	once	16	.	TGCGCCAGCAGCCAAGCCCACTTGCAATCCTGGGATACGCAGTATTTT	CASSQAHLQSWDTQYF
TRBV6-1	TRBJ1-1	.	15	.	TGTGCCAGCAGTGAATTAGTGGGGGGTTTTGCTGAAGCTTTCTTT	CASSELVGGFAEAFF
TRBV12-3/TRBV12-4	TRBJ2-5	.	13	.	TGTGCCAGCAGTTCGAGGGGGGGGGAGACCCAGTACTTC	CASSSRGGETQYF
TRBV27	TRBJ1-5	.	15	.	TGTGCCAGCAGTTTAAACAGTAATAGAAATCAGCCCCAGCATTTT	CASSLNSNRNQPQHF
TRBV7-2	TRBJ2-7	.	12	.	TGTGCCAGCAGCTCCGACAGGTCCGAGCAGTACTTC	CASSSDRSEQYF
TRBV7-3	TRBJ1-2	.	17	TRBD1	TGTGCCAGCAGCTTAATTCGTAGGACAGGGTTCCTAGTAGGCTACACCTTC	CASSLIRRTGFLVGYTF
TRBV5-1	TRBJ2-2	.	15	.	TGCGCCAGCAGCGTGACAGGCGCGAACACCGGGGAGCTGTTTTTT	CASSVTGANTGELFF
TRBV28	TRBJ1-2	.	14	TRBD1	TGTGCCAGCAGTCAACCGGGACAGGGGTATGGCTACACCTTC	CASSQPGQGYGYTF
TRBV5-4	TRBJ1-6	.	15	.	TGTGCCAGCAGCTTGGATCAGGGTCTGAATTCACCCCTCCACTTT	CASSLDQGLNSPLHF
TRBV6-8	TRBJ2-7	.	18	.	TGTGCCAGCAGTTACCCGGGGGAGGAGGATCACAGGGGAGCCGAGCAGTACTTC	CASSYPGEEDHRGAEQYF